A selection of T cell receptor beta chains follows, all from one sample in a study of CD8 T cells in Susac syndrome. A single record per CDR3 protein comes from TCRdb applying MiXCR to the immunoSEQ multiplex PCR reads. This table has about 140,000 distinct CDR3 sequences, 85% to 95% appearing once. Sequenced sample: CD4+ T cells from PBMCs. The receptor set was obtained from a human donor with Susac syndrome. The CDR3 runs from the conserved cysteine through the conserved F or W. D genes are given only for firm matches. Not all rows give a size; the values are once, few, many and, for expanded clones, a class.

clone_size d_call j_call cdr3_length v_call cdr3_aa cdr3_nt
- TRBD1 TRBJ1-4 17 TRBV30 CAWSGYGSEGAGEKLFF TGTGCCTGGAGTGGATATGGCAGTGAGGGGGCAGGTGAAAAACTGTTTTTT
- TRBD2 TRBJ2-3 16 TRBV30 CAWSAGTSGRVDTQYF TGTGCCTGGAGCGCCGGGACTAGCGGGAGGGTGGATACGCAGTATTTT
- - TRBJ1-1 13 TRBV20-1 CSARDLGYTEAFF TGCAGTGCTAGAGATTTAGGGTACACTGAAGCTTTCTTT
few - TRBJ2-5 13 TRBV28 CASSTGGRETQYF TGTGCCAGCAGTACCGGGGGCAGGGAGACCCAGTACTTC
- - TRBJ2-4 12 TRBV4-2 CASSPASGFQYF TGTGCCAGCAGCCCCGCGAGCGGATTTCAGTACTTC
- TRBD1 TRBJ2-1 13 TRBV20-1 CSARRDRVHEQFF TGCAGTGCTAGAAGGGACAGGGTTCATGAGCAGTTCTTC
once TRBD2 TRBJ2-5 14 TRBV7-9 CASSPGLATETQYF TGTGCCAGCAGCCCGGGACTAGCCACGGAGACCCAGTACTTC
- - TRBJ2-3 12 TRBV6-2/TRBV6-3 CASSWGTDTQYF TGTGCCAGCAGCTGGGGGACAGATACGCAGTATTTT
- - TRBJ2-7 14 TRBV7-2 CASSLASGAYEQYF TGTGCCAGCAGCTTAGCGTCCGGAGCCTACGAGCAGTACTTC
- TRBD1 TRBJ1-6 15 TRBV7-9 CASIQSGTGVSPLHF TGTGCCAGCATCCAGAGTGGGACAGGGGTCTCACCCCTCCACTTT
- - TRBJ1-1 13 TRBV4-1 CASSQTVRTEAFF TGCGCCAGCAGCCAAACGGTGCGGACTGAAGCTTTCTTT
- TRBD1 TRBJ1-5 16 TRBV15 CATSRDRVSRNQPQHF TGTGCCACCAGCAGGGACAGGGTCTCTCGCAATCAGCCCCAGCATTTT
- TRBD1 TRBJ1-4 12 TRBV20-1 CSVWTGTEKLFF TGCAGTGTCTGGACAGGCACTGAAAAACTGTTTTTT
- - TRBJ2-5 14 TRBV20-1 CSARGGGNQETQYF TGCAGTGCTAGGGGAGGCGGGAACCAAGAGACCCAGTACTTC
- TRBD1 TRBJ2-5 15 TRBV20-1 CSASAGGREGETQYF TGCAGTGCTAGTGCAGGGGGCCGAGAGGGAGAGACCCAGTACTTC
- - TRBJ2-5 17 TRBV20-1 CSARDQPSNLRQETQYF TGCAGTGCTAGAGATCAGCCCTCAAATCTCCGCCAAGAGACCCAGTACTTC
- - TRBJ2-3 14 TRBV5-1 CASCERVSTDTQYF TGCGCCAGCTGTGAAAGGGTTAGCACAGATACGCAGTATTTT
- - TRBJ1-2 11 TRBV20-1 CSARRGEGYTF TGCAGTGCTAGACGTGGGGAAGGCTACACCTTC
- - TRBJ1-2 14 TRBV12-3/TRBV12-4 CASSLALRGAGYTF TGTGCCAGCAGTTTAGCGCTAAGAGGGGCTGGCTACACCTTC
- - TRBJ1-6 14 TRBV30 CAWSVERAISPLHF TGTGCCTGGAGTGTGGAAAGGGCGATATCACCCCTCCACTTT
- TRBD1 TRBJ2-1 15 TRBV29-1 CSEMPGQDTYNEQFF TGCAGCGAAATGCCGGGACAGGACACCTACAATGAGCAGTTCTTC
- - TRBJ1-6 13 TRBV2 CASSFYRDSPLHF TGTGCCAGCAGTTTCTACAGGGATTCACCCCTCCACTTT
- - TRBJ2-7 13 TRBV20-1 CSARRLGIYEQYF TGCAGTGCTCGCAGGTTGGGGATCTACGAGCAGTACTTC
- - TRBJ1-2 14 TRBV5-6 CASSLLSSNYGYTF TGTGCCAGCAGCTTGTTATCGTCTAACTATGGCTACACCTTC
- - TRBJ2-1 12 TRBV6-2/TRBV6-3 CASRQAANEQFF TGTGCCAGCAGGCAGGCGGCCAATGAGCAGTTCTTC
- TRBD1 TRBJ1-2 15 TRBV20-1 CSAREGGQGARGYTF TGCAGTGCTAGAGAAGGGGGCCAGGGGGCTCGTGGCTACACCTTC
- TRBD1 TRBJ2-7 16 TRBV5-1 CASSSLTGTGVYEQYF TGCGCCAGCAGCTCCTTAACCGGGACAGGCGTCTACGAGCAGTACTTC
few - TRBJ2-7 14 TRBV3-1 CASSPGIAAYEQYF TGTGCCAGCAGCCCGGGCATCGCCGCCTACGAGCAGTACTTC
few - TRBJ1-5 13 TRBV27 CASSSQGGQPQHF TGTGCCAGCAGTTCACAGGGTGGTCAGCCCCAGCATTTT
- - TRBJ1-1 14 TRBV7-2 CASSLVQGGAEAFF TGTGCCAGCAGCTTAGTCCAGGGCGGGGCTGAAGCTTTCTTT
- TRBD1 TRBJ1-5 15 TRBV15 CATSREGGLDQPQHF TGTGCCACCAGCAGAGAAGGGGGCCTTGATCAGCCCCAGCATTTT
- TRBD1 TRBJ2-5 17 TRBV25-1 CASSVPGQGAVEETQYF TGTGCCAGCAGTGTCCCGGGACAGGGGGCAGTGGAAGAGACCCAGTACTTC
once TRBD1 TRBJ1-2 16 TRBV23-1 CASCPEIVAGGHGYTF TGCGCCAGCTGCCCCGAAATCGTGGCAGGGGGCCATGGCTACACCTTC
- - TRBJ1-5 14 TRBV2 CASSPGGEYQPQHF TGTGCCAGCAGCCCCGGAGGGGAATACCAGCCCCAGCATTTT
- - TRBJ2-3 16 TRBV3-1 CASSQGERISTDTQYF TGTGCCAGCAGCCAAGGCGAAAGGATAAGCACAGATACGCAGTATTTT
- - TRBJ1-5 14 TRBV20-1 CSATQQYSNQPQHF TGCAGTGCTACACAGCAGTATAGCAATCAGCCCCAGCATTTT
- - TRBJ2-1 15 TRBV4-3 CASSQERIGGDEQFF TGCGCCAGCAGCCAAGAGAGGATCGGGGGCGATGAGCAGTTCTTC
- - TRBJ1-5 13 TRBV23-1 CASSPRRDQPQHF TGCGCCAGCAGCCCCCGGAGGGATCAGCCCCAGCATTTT
few TRBD1 TRBJ1-2 12 TRBV20-1 CSARQGDYGYTF TGCAGTGCTAGACAGGGGGACTATGGCTACACCTTC
- - TRBJ1-1 13 TRBV12-3/TRBV12-4 CASSLGTYTEAFF TGTGCCAGCAGTTTGGGGACATACACTGAAGCTTTCTTT
- - TRBJ2-7 14 TRBV20-1 CSANVRTSTSEQYF TGCAGTGCGAATGTCCGGACCTCTACCTCCGAGCAGTACTTC
- - TRBJ2-1 13 TRBV4-1 CASSQDLLAEQFF TGCGCCAGCAGCCAAGACCTCCTAGCGGAGCAGTTCTTC
- - TRBJ2-7 13 TRBV25-1 CASSDSTKYEQYF TGTGCCAGCAGTGACAGCACTAAGTACGAGCAGTACTTC
once - TRBJ1-1 14 TRBV9 CASSVRQGSTEAFF TGTGCCAGCAGCGTTAGACAAGGGAGCACTGAAGCTTTCTTT
- TRBD1 TRBJ1-2 15 TRBV4-1 CASSQADRGLQGYTF TGCGCCAGCAGCCAAGCGGACAGGGGGCTACAGGGCTACACCTTC
- TRBD1 TRBJ2-7 13 TRBV9 CASSPGGAYEQYF TGTGCCAGCAGCCCAGGGGGTGCCTACGAGCAGTACTTC
- - TRBJ2-5 14 TRBV20-1 CSASPGARLETQYF TGCAGTGCTAGTCCGGGGGCACGGTTGGAGACCCAGTACTTC
- - TRBJ1-2 13 TRBV2 CASRRDVDYGYTF TGTGCCAGCAGGCGCGATGTGGACTATGGCTACACCTTC